This T cell receptor (beta chain) is drawn from a study of spatial heterogeneity in lung cancer. Study information: The average appearance count of each unique TCR and UMI combination in raw reads was more than eight.

Overall study findings and caveats: At resection, ubiquitous expanded tumor TCRs appeared in blood more than at follow-up.

The time point was: sample taken at primary tumor resection. No cells were sorted before sequencing. The whole RNA sequenced was extracted from tumor, nontumor lung or frozen PBMC. The donor group consisted of under 90 patients who had untreated, early-stage non-small cell lung cancer. The CDR3 extends over 12 amino acids. V lost 2 bases to trimming and J lost 4 bases, with 7 bases between them. From germline, CDR1 is DFQATT and CDR2 SNEGSKA (reference sequence). This clonotype has at least ten counts. As yet, its antigen is unknown. Every TCR cDNA molecule bore a unique molecular identifier. In TCRdb, the 5' RACE reads were re-called with MiXCR into one record per CDR3 protein. There are about 27,000 distinct CDR3 sequences in the sample; roughly 7% occur only once, and 14% lies in the top ten.

This rearrangement joins TRBV20-1 to TRBJ2-3, with D hard to call. The sequence derives from a male donor with early-stage non-small cell lung cancer. Sample: PBMCs, taken at surgery. The CDR3 coding sequence is TGCAGTGCTAGACAAGTTTCAGATACGCAGTATTTT. The encoded protein is CSARQVSDTQYF.